A selection of T cell receptor beta chains follows, all from one sample in a study of blood T cell repertoires in COVID-19. Assay used: immunoSEQ multiplex PCR; TCRdb lists only in-frame clones, some missing. The sample lists about 140,000 clones, under 85% seen once, with 8.8% in the top ten. Input material: peripheral blood. Receptors originate from a woman at least 80 years old in a cohort sampled during active or convalescent COVID-19. Both conserved end residues are part of each CDR3. The D gene is left open where the match is weak. Expanded clones get a size class; other rows say once, few or many, or leave the size out.

CDR3 protein	CDR3 DNA	V gene	clone size	D gene	J gene
CASSLRTSAIYF	TGTGCCAGCAGTTTAAGGACTTCAGCCATATATTTT	TRBV28	.	.	TRBJ1-3
CASKWDREKTQYF	TGTGCCAGCAAGTGGGACAGGGAAAAGACCCAGTACTTC	TRBV2	.	TRBD1	TRBJ2-5
CASSLRLIPYEQYF	TGTGCCAGCAGCTTGAGACTGATTCCCTACGAGCAGTACTTC	TRBV5-5	.	.	TRBJ2-7
CASSSPRGGGYNEQFF	TGTGCCAGCAGCTCCCCTCGCGGGGGTGGCTACAATGAGCAGTTCTTC	TRBV7-8	.	TRBD2	TRBJ2-1
CASSYTGNTEAFF	TGCGCCAGCAGCTACACAGGGAACACTGAAGCTTTCTTT	TRBV5-1	.	.	TRBJ1-1
CASSPVNGDTQYF	TGTGCCAGCAGCCCGGTTAATGGAGATACGCAGTATTTT	TRBV7-9	.	.	TRBJ2-3
CASSIVPAGGPSFF	TGTGCCAGTAGTATAGTACCAGCGGGGGGGCCATCGTTCTTC	TRBV19	.	TRBD2	TRBJ2-1
CASSPRDYPAKNIQYF	TGTGCCAGCTCACCACGGGACTACCCCGCCAAAAACATTCAGTACTTC	TRBV18	.	TRBD2	TRBJ2-4
CASTIRQGNTGELFF	TGTGCCAGTACGATCCGACAGGGAAACACCGGGGAGCTGTTTTTT	TRBV19	.	TRBD1	TRBJ2-2
CASGLAGGQETQYF	TGTGCCAGCGGTCTAGCGGGGGGGCAAGAGACCCAGTACTTC	TRBV6-5	once	TRBD2	TRBJ2-5
CASSYGPNYGYTF	TGTGCCAGCAGTTACGGGCCAAACTATGGCTACACCTTC	TRBV6-2/TRBV6-3	.	.	TRBJ1-2
CASSQDLGRGETQYF	TGTGCCAGCAGCCAAGATCTCGGGAGGGGAGAGACCCAGTACTTC	TRBV3-1/TRBV3-2	.	TRBD2	TRBJ2-5
CASSPLGATNEKLFF	TGTGCCAGCTCGCCCCTCGGGGCAACTAATGAAAAACTGTTTTTT	TRBV18	.	.	TRBJ1-4
CASSIRGFTEAFF	TGTGCCAGTAGTATAAGGGGATTCACTGAAGCTTTCTTT	TRBV19	once	.	TRBJ1-1
CASSPEMTGGSPLHF	TGTGCCAGCAGCCCAGAAATGACAGGGGGCTCACCCCTCCACTTT	TRBV7-2	.	TRBD1	TRBJ1-6
CASSSRQGSALTQYF	TGCGCCAGCAGCTCTCGACAGGGAAGTGCCTTGACGCAGTATTTT	TRBV5-1	.	TRBD1	TRBJ2-3
CASSLVGVNTEAFF	TGTGCCAGCAGCTTAGTGGGAGTAAACACTGAAGCTTTCTTT	TRBV11-2	.	.	TRBJ1-1
CASSPPHGGASTDTQYF	TGTGCCAGCTCACCACCTCATGGGGGGGCCAGCACAGATACGCAGTATTTT	TRBV18	.	.	TRBJ2-3
CASSLDGQGRRNTIYF	TGCGCCAGCAGCTTGGACGGACAGGGTAGAAGAAACACCATATATTTT	TRBV5-1	.	TRBD1	TRBJ1-3
CASKTGTANYGYTF	TGTGCCAGCAAAACCGGGACAGCTAACTATGGCTACACCTTC	TRBV28	.	TRBD1	TRBJ1-2
CAIRRQGGTEAFF	TGTGCCATCAGGAGACAGGGCGGCACTGAAGCTTTCTTT	TRBV10-3	once	TRBD1	TRBJ1-1
CASSAGTRNYGYTF	TGCGCCAGCAGTGCCGGGACACGGAACTATGGCTACACCTTC	TRBV10-2	.	.	TRBJ1-2
CASSVGQGGYYEQYF	TGTGCCAGCAGCGTCGGACAGGGAGGATACTACGAGCAGTACTTC	TRBV9	few	TRBD1	TRBJ2-7
CASSYSGRGYGYTF	TGTGCCAGCAGTTACTCGGGAAGGGGGTATGGCTACACCTTC	TRBV6-5	.	.	TRBJ1-2
CASSPAGTKNSPLHF	TGTGCCAGCTCTCCAGCCGGGACTAAAAATTCACCCCTCCACTTT	TRBV18	few	.	TRBJ1-6
CASSPRLAGSGELFF	TGTGCCAGCAGCCCAAGACTAGCGGGGTCCGGGGAGCTGTTTTTT	TRBV7-9	.	TRBD2	TRBJ2-2
CASSLSNRGETQYF	TGTGCCAGCAGCTTGAGTAACCGCGGAGAGACCCAGTACTTC	TRBV5-5	few	.	TRBJ2-5
CASSVGAGNSPLHF	TGTGCCAGCAGCGTAGGGGCAGGGAATTCACCCCTCCACTTT	TRBV9	few	.	TRBJ1-6
CASMGGGARGTQYF	TGTGCCAGCATGGGCGGGGGCGCTCGGGGGACCCAGTACTTC	TRBV6-5	.	.	TRBJ2-5
CASSRYGTGNNSPLHF	TGTGCCAGCAGTAGGTACGGGACAGGGAATAATTCACCCCTCCACTTT	TRBV28	few	TRBD1	TRBJ1-6
CASSTRGSGGQETQYF	TGCGCCAGCAGCACCCGGGGTAGCGGGGGACAAGAGACCCAGTACTTC	TRBV5-1	.	TRBD2	TRBJ2-5
CAWQRGGDTEAFF	TGTGCCTGGCAACGGGGGGGCGACACTGAAGCTTTCTTT	TRBV30	.	.	TRBJ1-1
CASRREEIYSPLHF	TGTGCCAGCAGGCGAGAAGAGATCTATTCACCCCTCCACTTT	TRBV7-9	few	.	TRBJ1-6
CASSYRQGSDTQYF	TGTGCCAGCAGTTACCGACAGGGATCAGATACGCAGTATTTT	TRBV28	once	TRBD1	TRBJ2-3
CASSPTGQGPYEQYF	TGTGCCAGCAGCCCTACAGGACAGGGGCCCTACGAGCAGTACTTC	TRBV3-1/TRBV3-2	.	TRBD1	TRBJ2-7
CASRKGGGGATGELFF	TGTGCCAGCAGAAAAGGAGGCGGGGGGGCAACCGGGGAGCTGTTTTTT	TRBV27	.	TRBD2	TRBJ2-2
CASSVDQAGGDTQYF	TGTGCCAGCAGCGTAGACCAAGCGGGCGGAGATACGCAGTATTTT	TRBV9	.	.	TRBJ2-3
CASSLTAGQGLYEQYF	TGCGCCAGCAGCTTAACTGCGGGACAGGGATTGTACGAGCAGTACTTC	TRBV5-1	.	TRBD1	TRBJ2-7
CASSQVSYEQYF	TGTGCCAGCAGCCAAGTCTCGTACGAGCAGTACTTC	TRBV3-1/TRBV3-2	.	.	TRBJ2-7
CASSDLLGDGAFF	TGTGCCAGCAGCGACTTATTAGGAGACGGAGCTTTCTTT	TRBV3-1/TRBV3-2	.	.	TRBJ1-1
CASSSRPGQGKLNMNTEAFF	TGTGCCAGCAGCTCAAGACCGGGACAGGGGAAATTGAACATGAACACTGAAGCTTTCTTT	TRBV7-3	.	TRBD1	TRBJ1-1
CASSAGTSYGELFF	TGTGCCAGCAGCGCCGGGACTAGTTACGGGGAGCTGTTTTTT	TRBV9	.	TRBD2	TRBJ2-2
CASRGNLANRDRRRNTEAFF	TGTGCCAGTAGAGGCAACTTGGCGAACCGGGACAGACGAAGGAACACTGAAGCTTTCTTT	TRBV19	.	TRBD1	TRBJ1-1
CAIRESTVPGPLHF	TGTGCCATCAGGGAATCGACAGTCCCAGGACCCCTCCACTTT	TRBV10-3	.	.	TRBJ1-6
CAWDRVLSGETQYF	TGTGCCTGGGACAGGGTATTGTCAGGCGAGACCCAGTACTTC	TRBV30	.	TRBD1	TRBJ2-5